The sequence of this T cell receptor (beta chain) was determined in a study of blood T cell repertoires in COVID-19. Overall study context: COVID-19 samples from acute and convalescent phases originated in the United States, Italy and Spain.

Authors' data handling: The authors estimated nucleated cell counts from reference gene primer amplification. The method was immunoSEQ multiplex PCR; TCRdb's version includes in-frame clones alone and lacks a portion of them. The V and J calls and clone size are taken from that table; D and trimming were inferred from the DNA. The sample holds over 350,000 clones, around nine tenths seen once. Residents of about two dozen US areas, aged about 18 to 89 years, made up the participants. The TCR originated in a woman aged 18-29 years who had recovered from COVID-19. Sequenced: PBMCs or T cells enriched from blood (not recorded which).

CDR3 bases: TGTGCCAGCAGCGTGACAGACCGGCAGTATTTT. This translates into CASSVTDRQYF. The V gene is TRBV9, the J gene TRBJ2-3; a possible D gene is TRBD1 (5 bases). This CDR3 contains 11 residues. V was pared by 2 bases and J by 11 bases, with 9 bases between. Germline assignment: CDR1 SGDLS and CDR2 YYNGEE.